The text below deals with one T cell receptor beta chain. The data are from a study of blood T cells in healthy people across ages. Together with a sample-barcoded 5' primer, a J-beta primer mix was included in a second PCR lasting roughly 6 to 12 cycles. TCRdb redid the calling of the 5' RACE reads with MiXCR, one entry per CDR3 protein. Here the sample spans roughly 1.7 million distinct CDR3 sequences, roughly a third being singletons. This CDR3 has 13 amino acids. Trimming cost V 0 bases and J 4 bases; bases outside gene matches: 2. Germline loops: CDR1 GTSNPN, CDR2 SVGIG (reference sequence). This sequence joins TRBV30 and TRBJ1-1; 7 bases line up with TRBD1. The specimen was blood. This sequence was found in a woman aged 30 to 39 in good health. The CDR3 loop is CAWSVRTGTEAFF. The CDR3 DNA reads TGTGCCTGGAGTGTACGGACAGGCACTGAAGCTTTCTTT.